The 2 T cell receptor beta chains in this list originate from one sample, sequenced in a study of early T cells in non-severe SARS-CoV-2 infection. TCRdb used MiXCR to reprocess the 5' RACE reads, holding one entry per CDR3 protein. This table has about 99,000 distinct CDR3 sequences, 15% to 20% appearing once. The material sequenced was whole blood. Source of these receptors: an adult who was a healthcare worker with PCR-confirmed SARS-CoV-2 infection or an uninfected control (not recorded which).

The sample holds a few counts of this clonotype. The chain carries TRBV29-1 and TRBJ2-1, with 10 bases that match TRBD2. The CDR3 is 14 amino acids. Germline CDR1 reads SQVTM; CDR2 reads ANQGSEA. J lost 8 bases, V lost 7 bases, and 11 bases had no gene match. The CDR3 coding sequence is TGCAGCGCGTCCCGGGCTAGCGGGAGACATGAGCAGTTCTTC. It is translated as CSASRASGRHEQFF.

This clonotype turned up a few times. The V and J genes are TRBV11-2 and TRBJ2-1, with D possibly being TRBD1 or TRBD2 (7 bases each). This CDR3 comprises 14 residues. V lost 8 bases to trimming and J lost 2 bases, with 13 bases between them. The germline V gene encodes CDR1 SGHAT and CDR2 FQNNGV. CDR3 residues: CASFQGGPYNEQFF. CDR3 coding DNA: TGTGCCAGCTTCCAGGGGGGGCCCTACAATGAGCAGTTCTTC.